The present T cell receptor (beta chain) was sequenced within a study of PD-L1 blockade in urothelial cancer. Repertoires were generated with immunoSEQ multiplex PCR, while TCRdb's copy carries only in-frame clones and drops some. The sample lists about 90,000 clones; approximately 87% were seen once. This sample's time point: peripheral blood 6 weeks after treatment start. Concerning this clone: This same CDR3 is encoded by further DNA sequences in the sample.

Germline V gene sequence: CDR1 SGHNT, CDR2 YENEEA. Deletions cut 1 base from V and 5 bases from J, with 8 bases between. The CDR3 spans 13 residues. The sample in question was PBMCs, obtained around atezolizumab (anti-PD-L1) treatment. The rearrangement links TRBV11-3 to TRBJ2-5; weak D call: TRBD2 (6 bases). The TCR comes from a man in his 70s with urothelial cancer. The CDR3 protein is CASSLGGVETQYF. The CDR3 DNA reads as TGTGCCAGCAGCTTAGGGGGGGTTGAGACCCAGTACTTC. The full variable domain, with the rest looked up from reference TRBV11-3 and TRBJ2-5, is EAGVVQSPRYKIIEKKQPVAFWCNPISGHNTLYWYLQNLGQGPELLIRYENEEAVDDSQLPKDRFSAERLKGVDSTLKIQPAELGDSAVYLCASSLGGVETQYFGPGTRLLVL.